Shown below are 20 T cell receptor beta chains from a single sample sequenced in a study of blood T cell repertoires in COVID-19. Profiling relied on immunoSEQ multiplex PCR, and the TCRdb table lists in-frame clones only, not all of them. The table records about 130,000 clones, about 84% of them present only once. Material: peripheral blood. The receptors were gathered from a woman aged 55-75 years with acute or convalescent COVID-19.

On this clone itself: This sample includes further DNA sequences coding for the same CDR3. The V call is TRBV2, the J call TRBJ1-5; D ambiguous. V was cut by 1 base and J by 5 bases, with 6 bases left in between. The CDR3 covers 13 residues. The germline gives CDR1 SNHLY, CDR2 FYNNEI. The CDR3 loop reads CASSEGRYQPQHF. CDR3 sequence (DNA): TGTGCCAGCAGTGAAGGTCGTTATCAGCCCCAGCATTTT.

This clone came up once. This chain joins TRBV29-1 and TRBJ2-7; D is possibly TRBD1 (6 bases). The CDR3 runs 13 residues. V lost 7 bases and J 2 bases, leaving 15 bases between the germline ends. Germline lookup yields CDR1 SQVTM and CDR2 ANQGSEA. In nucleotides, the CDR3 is TGCAGCGGGACCACAGGGTCCGCCTACGAGCAGTACTTC. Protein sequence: CSGTTGSAYEQYF.

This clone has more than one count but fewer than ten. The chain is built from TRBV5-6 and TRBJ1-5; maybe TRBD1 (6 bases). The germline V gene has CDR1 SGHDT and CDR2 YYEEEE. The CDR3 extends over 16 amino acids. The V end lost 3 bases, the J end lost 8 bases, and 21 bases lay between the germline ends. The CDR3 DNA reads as TGTGCCAGCAGCTGGCGGGGAGGGGGGTACCTTGAGCCCCAGCATTTT. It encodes CASSWRGGGYLEPQHF.

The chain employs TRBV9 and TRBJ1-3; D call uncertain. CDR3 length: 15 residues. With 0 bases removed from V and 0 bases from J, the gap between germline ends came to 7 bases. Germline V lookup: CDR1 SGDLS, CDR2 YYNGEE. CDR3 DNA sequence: TGTGCCAGCAGCGTAGGGAGTGGCTCTGGAAACACCATATATTTT. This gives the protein CASSVGSGSGNTIYF.

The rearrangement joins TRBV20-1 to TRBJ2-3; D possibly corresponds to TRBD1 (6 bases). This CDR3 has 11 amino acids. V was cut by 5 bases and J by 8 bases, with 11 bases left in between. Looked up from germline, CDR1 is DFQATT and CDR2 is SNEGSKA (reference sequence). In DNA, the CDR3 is TGCAGTGCTCTACTAGGGGGTACGCAGTATTTT. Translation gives CSALLGGTQYF.

CDR3 in amino acids: CSDMSFIFGTDTQYF. CDR3 DNA sequence: TGCAGCGATATGTCGTTTATCTTTGGCACAGATACGCAGTATTTT. This rearrangement joins TRBV29-1 to TRBJ2-3; D remains unclear. This CDR3 comprises 15 residues. V dropped 7 bases and J dropped 1 base, with 18 bases sitting between them. CDR1 and CDR2 from the germline V gene are SQVTM and ANQGSEA.

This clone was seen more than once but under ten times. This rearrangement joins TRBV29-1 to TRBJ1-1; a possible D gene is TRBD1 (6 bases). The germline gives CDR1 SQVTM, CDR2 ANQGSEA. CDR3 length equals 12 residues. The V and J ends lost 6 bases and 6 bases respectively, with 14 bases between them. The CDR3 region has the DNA TGCAGCGTCAGGGACATTAGGCCTGAAGCTTTCTTT. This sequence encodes CSVRDIRPEAFF.

The CDR3 sequence: CASSSGTGPSPRGYTF. For the CDR3, the DNA is TGTGCCAGCAGTTCCGGGACAGGACCTTCTCCGAGGGGCTACACCTTC. This chain connects TRBV6-2 or TRBV6-3 to TRBJ1-2; 8 bases are a match to TRBD1. The V gene end was trimmed by 4 bases and the J gene end by 8 bases; junction bases not matched to a gene: 15. Looked up from germline, CDR1 is MNHEY and CDR2 is SVGEGT. The CDR3 loop spans 16 amino acids.

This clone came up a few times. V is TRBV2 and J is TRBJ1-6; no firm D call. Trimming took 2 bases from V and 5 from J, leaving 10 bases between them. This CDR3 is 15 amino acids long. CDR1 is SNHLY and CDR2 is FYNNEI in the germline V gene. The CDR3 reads CASSERKFNNSPLHF. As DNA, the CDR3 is TGTGCCAGCAGTGAACGTAAATTTAATAATTCACCCCTCCACTTT.

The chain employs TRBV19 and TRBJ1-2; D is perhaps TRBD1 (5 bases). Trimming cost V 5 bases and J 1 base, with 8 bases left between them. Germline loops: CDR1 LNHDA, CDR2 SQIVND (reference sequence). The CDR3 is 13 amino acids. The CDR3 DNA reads TGTGCCAGTAGTTGGCAGGGTAACTATGGCTACACCTTC. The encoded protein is CASSWQGNYGYTF.

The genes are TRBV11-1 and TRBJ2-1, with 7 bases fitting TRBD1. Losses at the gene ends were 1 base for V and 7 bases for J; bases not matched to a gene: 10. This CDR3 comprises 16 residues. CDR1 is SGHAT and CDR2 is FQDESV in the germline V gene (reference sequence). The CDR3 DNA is TGTGCCAGCAGCTTAGGTTGGGGGAGACAGGGTAATGAGCAGTTCTTC. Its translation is CASSLGWGRQGNEQFF.

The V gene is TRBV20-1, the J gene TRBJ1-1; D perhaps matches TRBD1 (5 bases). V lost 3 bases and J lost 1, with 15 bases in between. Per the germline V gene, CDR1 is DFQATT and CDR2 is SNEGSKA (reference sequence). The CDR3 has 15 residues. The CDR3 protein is CSASATAGRNTEAFF. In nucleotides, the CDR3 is TGCAGTGCTAGTGCGACAGCTGGTAGGAACACTGAAGCTTTCTTT.

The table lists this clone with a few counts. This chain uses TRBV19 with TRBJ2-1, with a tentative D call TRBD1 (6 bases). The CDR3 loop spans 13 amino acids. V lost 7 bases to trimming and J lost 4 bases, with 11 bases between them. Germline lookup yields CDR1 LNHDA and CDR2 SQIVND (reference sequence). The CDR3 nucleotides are TGTGCCAGTACGGGACAAACTTACAATGAGCAGTTCTTC. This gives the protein CASTGQTYNEQFF.

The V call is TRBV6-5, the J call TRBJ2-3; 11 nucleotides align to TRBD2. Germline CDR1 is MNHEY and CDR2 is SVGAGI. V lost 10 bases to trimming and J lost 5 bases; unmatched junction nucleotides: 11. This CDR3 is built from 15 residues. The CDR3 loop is CATLSGGAGGDTQYF. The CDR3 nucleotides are TGTGCCACCCTTAGCGGGGGGGCTGGTGGAGATACGCAGTATTTT.

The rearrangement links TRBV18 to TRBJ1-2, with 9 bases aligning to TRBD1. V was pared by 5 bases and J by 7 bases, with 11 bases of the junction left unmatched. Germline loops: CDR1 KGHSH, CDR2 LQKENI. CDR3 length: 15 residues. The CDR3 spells CASSSSDRGGGGYTF. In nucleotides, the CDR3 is TGTGCCAGCTCATCCTCGGACAGGGGAGGCGGTGGCTACACCTTC.

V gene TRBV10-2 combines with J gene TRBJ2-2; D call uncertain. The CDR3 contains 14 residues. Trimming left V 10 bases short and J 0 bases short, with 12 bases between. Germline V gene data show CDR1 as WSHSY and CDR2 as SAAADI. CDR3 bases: TGCGCCACTGTGGGCCGAGCGAACACCGGGGAGCTGTTTTTT. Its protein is CATVGRANTGELFF.

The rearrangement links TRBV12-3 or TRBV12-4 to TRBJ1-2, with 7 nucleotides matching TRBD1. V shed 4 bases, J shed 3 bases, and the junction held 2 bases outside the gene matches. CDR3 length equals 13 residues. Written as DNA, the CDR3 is TGTGCCAGCAGTTCCGGGACAGACTATGGCTACACCTTC. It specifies CASSSGTDYGYTF.

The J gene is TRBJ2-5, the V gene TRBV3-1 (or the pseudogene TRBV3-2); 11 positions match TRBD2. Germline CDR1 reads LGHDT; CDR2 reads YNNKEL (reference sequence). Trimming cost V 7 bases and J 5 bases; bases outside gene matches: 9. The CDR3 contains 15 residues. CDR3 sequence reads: CASNIAGGPGETQYF. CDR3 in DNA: TGTGCCAGCAACATAGCGGGGGGGCCGGGCGAGACCCAGTACTTC.

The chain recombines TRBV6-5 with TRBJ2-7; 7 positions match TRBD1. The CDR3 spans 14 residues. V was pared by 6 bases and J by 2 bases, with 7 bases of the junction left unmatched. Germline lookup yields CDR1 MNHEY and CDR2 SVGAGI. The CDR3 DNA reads TGTGCCAGCAGCCCGGGACAGAGTACCTACGAGCAGTACGTC. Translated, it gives CASSPGQSTYEQYV.

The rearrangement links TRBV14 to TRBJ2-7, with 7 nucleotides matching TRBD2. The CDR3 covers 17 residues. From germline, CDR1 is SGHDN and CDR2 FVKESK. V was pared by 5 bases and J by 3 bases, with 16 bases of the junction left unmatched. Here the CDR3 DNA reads TGTGCCAGCAGCAGACGTGGGCGGGGGATCCTCCGCTACGAGCAGTACGTC. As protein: CASSRRGRGILRYEQYV.